Listed below are T cell receptor beta chains from one sample, sequenced in a study of T-cell reconstitution after alpha-beta-depleted transplantation in children. TCRdb reprocessed the PCR reads with MiXCR, giving one entry per CDR3 protein. Here the sample spans about 360,000 distinct CDR3 sequences, about an eighth being singletons. The source material was PBMCs, sampled from the stem cell graft. The receptors derive from a human donor who donated a stem cell graft to a child with Fanconi anemia. Each CDR3 is given with its conserved first and last residue. D genes are given only for firm matches. Clone size is stated in some rows and not others, as once, few, many or a class when expanded.

D gene: TRBD2; J gene: TRBJ2-1; V gene: TRBV7-2; clone size: -; CDR3 protein: CASSPAGLARQFF; CDR3 DNA: TGTGCCAGCAGCCCGGCGGGACTAGCCCGGCAGTTCTTC
D gene: -; J gene: TRBJ2-7; V gene: TRBV18; clone size: -; CDR3 protein: CASSPGNYEQYF; CDR3 DNA: TGTGCCAGCTCACCGGGGAACTACGAGCAGTACTTC
D gene: TRBD1; J gene: TRBJ1-4; V gene: TRBV20-1; clone size: -; CDR3 protein: CSARTGTGDEKLFF; CDR3 DNA: TGCAGTGCTCGTACCGGGACAGGGGATGAAAAACTGTTTTTT
D gene: -; J gene: TRBJ2-2; V gene: TRBV6-2/TRBV6-3; clone size: -; CDR3 protein: CSSSYVSHTGELFF; CDR3 DNA: TGTTCCAGCAGTTACGTTTCCCACACCGGGGAGCTGTTTTTT
D gene: -; J gene: TRBJ1-1; V gene: TRBV11-2; clone size: few; CDR3 protein: CASRLGVVDTEAFF; CDR3 DNA: TGTGCCAGCAGATTAGGGGTTGTGGACACTGAAGCTTTCTTT
D gene: TRBD2; J gene: TRBJ2-1; V gene: TRBV6-2/TRBV6-3; clone size: many; CDR3 protein: CASSYAGLEREQFF; CDR3 DNA: TGTGCCAGCAGTTACGCGGGACTAGAACGTGAGCAGTTCTTC
D gene: TRBD1; J gene: TRBJ1-1; V gene: TRBV4-2; clone size: many; CDR3 protein: CASSQDDRAGTEAFF; CDR3 DNA: TGTGCCAGCAGCCAAGACGACAGGGCCGGGACTGAAGCTTTCTTT
D gene: -; J gene: TRBJ1-2; V gene: TRBV7-9; clone size: few; CDR3 protein: CASSLQVSYGYTF; CDR3 DNA: TGTGCCAGCAGCCTACAGGTTTCCTATGGCTACACCTTC
D gene: -; J gene: TRBJ2-7; V gene: TRBV9; clone size: few; CDR3 protein: CASSVGGRSYEQYF; CDR3 DNA: TGTGCCAGCAGCGTAGGAGGCAGATCCTACGAGCAGTACTTC
D gene: TRBD1; J gene: TRBJ2-1; V gene: TRBV12-3/TRBV12-4; clone size: many; CDR3 protein: CASSPGQGMEQFF; CDR3 DNA: TGTGCCAGCAGTCCGGGACAGGGAATGGAGCAGTTCTTC
D gene: -; J gene: TRBJ1-1; V gene: TRBV4-1; clone size: few; CDR3 protein: CASSQVETTEAFF; CDR3 DNA: TGCGCCAGCAGCCAAGTGGAGACCACTGAAGCTTTCTTT
D gene: TRBD2; J gene: TRBJ2-3; V gene: TRBV12-3/TRBV12-4; clone size: many; CDR3 protein: CASTTLAELEISTDTQYF; CDR3 DNA: TGTGCCAGCACCACACTAGCGGAACTAGAAATTAGCACAGATACGCAGTATTTT
D gene: -; J gene: TRBJ1-1; V gene: TRBV5-1; clone size: many; CDR3 protein: CASSLDGIGEAFF; CDR3 DNA: TGCGCCAGCAGCTTGGATGGAATTGGAGAAGCTTTCTTT
D gene: -; J gene: TRBJ2-5; V gene: TRBV5-4; clone size: -; CDR3 protein: CASSLIGGPDETQYF; CDR3 DNA: TGTGCCAGCAGCTTGATCGGGGGGCCCGATGAGACCCAGTACTTC
D gene: -; J gene: TRBJ1-1; V gene: TRBV12-3/TRBV12-4; clone size: few; CDR3 protein: CASSTELNTEAFF; CDR3 DNA: TGTGCCAGCAGTACAGAACTGAACACTGAAGCTTTCTTT
D gene: -; J gene: TRBJ1-6; V gene: TRBV7-9; clone size: few; CDR3 protein: CASRLENSPLHF; CDR3 DNA: TGTGCCAGCAGACTGGAGAACTCACCCCTCCACTTT
D gene: TRBD2; J gene: TRBJ2-5; V gene: TRBV29-1; clone size: -; CDR3 protein: CSAGGGRETQYF; CDR3 DNA: TGCAGCGCCGGGGGAGGGCGAGAGACCCAGTACTTC
D gene: -; J gene: TRBJ1-1; V gene: TRBV5-1; clone size: few; CDR3 protein: CASSFRVGGDTEAFF; CDR3 DNA: TGCGCCAGCAGCTTCCGGGTAGGTGGAGACACTGAAGCTTTCTTT
D gene: -; J gene: TRBJ2-3; V gene: TRBV7-9; clone size: many; CDR3 protein: CASSFETDTQYF; CDR3 DNA: TGTGCCAGCAGCTTCGAAACAGATACGCAGTATTTT
D gene: TRBD1; J gene: TRBJ2-5; V gene: TRBV3-1; clone size: -; CDR3 protein: CASSLGTGGAGETQYF; CDR3 DNA: TGTGCCAGCAGCCTTGGGACAGGGGGCGCGGGAGAGACCCAGTACTTC
D gene: -; J gene: TRBJ1-1; V gene: TRBV29-1; clone size: -; CDR3 protein: CSVDGQMNTEAFF; CDR3 DNA: TGCAGCGTTGACGGACAGATGAACACTGAAGCTTTCTTT
D gene: TRBD2; J gene: TRBJ2-3; V gene: TRBV5-5; clone size: -; CDR3 protein: CASSKGPSGVPDTQYF; CDR3 DNA: TGTGCCAGCAGCAAAGGGCCTAGCGGGGTTCCAGATACGCAGTATTTT
D gene: TRBD1; J gene: TRBJ1-2; V gene: TRBV7-2; clone size: -; CDR3 protein: CASSQGGQVGGYGYTF; CDR3 DNA: TGTGCCAGCAGCCAGGGGGGACAGGTCGGAGGCTATGGCTACACCTTC
D gene: -; J gene: TRBJ1-5; V gene: TRBV19; clone size: -; CDR3 protein: CASSIRTDDVPQHF; CDR3 DNA: TGTGCCAGTAGTATCCGGACAGACGATGTACCCCAGCATTTT
D gene: -; J gene: TRBJ1-2; V gene: TRBV4-2; clone size: few; CDR3 protein: CASSQDSQAPFYGYTF; CDR3 DNA: TGTGCCAGCAGCCAAGATAGTCAAGCCCCCTTCTATGGCTACACCTTC
D gene: TRBD1; J gene: TRBJ1-5; V gene: TRBV30; clone size: -; CDR3 protein: CAWGTGGNQPQHF; CDR3 DNA: TGTGCCTGGGGGACAGGGGGGAATCAGCCCCAGCATTTT
D gene: TRBD1; J gene: TRBJ1-1; V gene: TRBV5-1; clone size: many; CDR3 protein: CASSLNGQGFEAFF; CDR3 DNA: TGCGCCAGCAGCTTGAACGGACAGGGCTTTGAAGCTTTCTTT
D gene: TRBD1; J gene: TRBJ2-1; V gene: TRBV20-1; clone size: -; CDR3 protein: CSARDGSKQGAGEQFF; CDR3 DNA: TGCAGTGCTAGAGATGGGTCGAAACAGGGGGCAGGTGAGCAGTTCTTC
D gene: -; J gene: TRBJ1-5; V gene: TRBV28; clone size: few; CDR3 protein: CASRRQIGQPQHF; CDR3 DNA: TGTGCCAGCAGAAGACAGATTGGGCAGCCCCAGCATTTT
D gene: -; J gene: TRBJ1-1; V gene: TRBV12-3/TRBV12-4; clone size: few; CDR3 protein: CASRWGDVDTEAFF; CDR3 DNA: TGTGCCAGCAGGTGGGGGGATGTGGACACTGAAGCTTTCTTT
D gene: -; J gene: TRBJ2-2; V gene: TRBV12-3/TRBV12-4; clone size: few; CDR3 protein: CASSWGPAGELFF; CDR3 DNA: TGTGCCAGCAGTTGGGGGCCGGCCGGGGAGCTGTTTTTT
D gene: TRBD2; J gene: TRBJ2-3; V gene: TRBV29-1; clone size: -; CDR3 protein: CSVELYPQRGAVDTQYF; CDR3 DNA: TGCAGCGTTGAGCTCTACCCCCAGCGGGGGGCCGTGGATACGCAGTATTTT
D gene: TRBD2; J gene: TRBJ2-2; V gene: TRBV29-1; clone size: many; CDR3 protein: CSVNSGSANTGELFF; CDR3 DNA: TGCAGCGTTAATAGCGGGAGTGCGAACACCGGGGAGCTGTTTTTT
D gene: TRBD1; J gene: TRBJ1-1; V gene: TRBV6-2/TRBV6-3; clone size: few; CDR3 protein: CASGTGSTEAFF; CDR3 DNA: TGTGCCAGCGGGACAGGGAGCACTGAAGCTTTCTTT
D gene: -; J gene: TRBJ1-5; V gene: TRBV28; clone size: many; CDR3 protein: CASSSPDQPQHF; CDR3 DNA: TGTGCCAGCAGTTCCCCCGATCAGCCCCAGCATTTT
D gene: TRBD1; J gene: TRBJ2-3; V gene: TRBV14; clone size: few; CDR3 protein: CASSQDWQGERYF; CDR3 DNA: TGTGCCAGCAGCCAAGATTGGCAGGGGGAGAGATATTTT
D gene: -; J gene: TRBJ2-2; V gene: TRBV5-1; clone size: -; CDR3 protein: CASSEVVGGYTGELFF; CDR3 DNA: TGCGCCAGCTCGGAGGTTGTCGGGGGTTACACCGGGGAGCTGTTTTTT
D gene: -; J gene: TRBJ2-7; V gene: TRBV19; clone size: few; CDR3 protein: CASTQAGGVSYEQYF; CDR3 DNA: TGTGCCAGTACCCAAGCGGGCGGGGTCTCCTACGAGCAGTACTTC
D gene: -; J gene: TRBJ1-2; V gene: TRBV6-5; clone size: few; CDR3 protein: CASSYSARSYGYTF; CDR3 DNA: TGTGCCAGCAGTTACTCCGCTCGTTCCTATGGCTACACCTTC
D gene: -; J gene: TRBJ2-1; V gene: TRBV9; clone size: -; CDR3 protein: CASSVQGYNEQFF; CDR3 DNA: TGTGCCAGCAGCGTCCAGGGATACAATGAGCAGTTCTTC
D gene: -; J gene: TRBJ2-3; V gene: TRBV4-3; clone size: few; CDR3 protein: CATFGGTDTQYF; CDR3 DNA: TGCGCCACTTTTGGTGGCACAGATACGCAGTATTTT
D gene: -; J gene: TRBJ1-2; V gene: TRBV7-2; clone size: few; CDR3 protein: CASSLLDTRDGYTF; CDR3 DNA: TGTGCCAGCAGCTTATTAGACACCAGAGATGGCTACACCTTC
D gene: TRBD1; J gene: TRBJ1-1; V gene: TRBV6-2/TRBV6-3; clone size: -; CDR3 protein: CASSYIDPDRDEPFF; CDR3 DNA: TGTGCCAGCAGTTACATTGACCCGGACAGGGATGAGCCTTTCTTT
D gene: -; J gene: TRBJ2-7; V gene: TRBV20-1; clone size: -; CDR3 protein: CSASGKNSYEQYF; CDR3 DNA: TGCAGTGCTAGTGGAAAGAACTCCTACGAGCAGTACTTC
D gene: -; J gene: TRBJ2-3; V gene: TRBV29-1; clone size: many; CDR3 protein: CSEGEADTQYF; CDR3 DNA: TGCAGCGAGGGGGAGGCAGATACGCAGTATTTT
D gene: -; J gene: TRBJ1-1; V gene: TRBV28; clone size: many; CDR3 protein: CASSSRVALNTEAFF; CDR3 DNA: TGTGCCAGCAGTTCTCGGGTAGCCCTGAACACTGAAGCTTTCTTT
D gene: -; J gene: TRBJ2-1; V gene: TRBV6-2/TRBV6-3; clone size: -; CDR3 protein: CASGDSYNEQFF; CDR3 DNA: TGTGCCAGCGGGGATTCCTACAATGAGCAGTTCTTC
D gene: TRBD1; J gene: TRBJ2-5; V gene: TRBV29-1; clone size: few; CDR3 protein: CSVKDRVVETQYF; CDR3 DNA: TGCAGCGTTAAGGACAGGGTTGTGGAGACCCAGTACTTC
D gene: -; J gene: TRBJ2-3; V gene: TRBV5-1; clone size: -; CDR3 protein: CASSLIGIDTQYF; CDR3 DNA: TGCGCCAGCAGCTTGATAGGGATAGATACGCAGTATTTT
D gene: -; J gene: TRBJ1-5; V gene: TRBV7-2; clone size: -; CDR3 protein: CASSLYRDQPQHF; CDR3 DNA: TGTGCCAGCAGCTTATACCGGGATCAGCCCCAGCATTTT
D gene: -; J gene: TRBJ1-2; V gene: TRBV7-6; clone size: -; CDR3 protein: CASSLSGQGGYTF; CDR3 DNA: TGTGCCAGCAGCTTAAGCGGGCAGGGCGGCTACACCTTC
D gene: -; J gene: TRBJ2-6; V gene: TRBV4-3; clone size: few; CDR3 protein: CASSQDDGSGANVLTF; CDR3 DNA: TGCGCCAGCAGCCAAGATGACGGCTCTGGGGCCAACGTCCTGACTTTC
D gene: -; J gene: TRBJ1-1; V gene: TRBV4-2; clone size: -; CDR3 protein: CASSQRAGTTEAFF; CDR3 DNA: TGTGCCAGCAGCCAACGGGCGGGAACCACTGAAGCTTTCTTT
D gene: -; J gene: TRBJ2-6; V gene: TRBV16; clone size: -; CDR3 protein: CACSQGVSGANVLTF; CDR3 DNA: TGTGCCTGCAGCCAAGGGGTCTCTGGGGCCAACGTCCTGACTTTC
D gene: TRBD1; J gene: TRBJ1-2; V gene: TRBV20-1; clone size: -; CDR3 protein: CSARTQGGNRGYTF; CDR3 DNA: TGCAGTGCTAGAACCCAGGGGGGTAACCGGGGCTACACCTTC
D gene: -; J gene: TRBJ1-1; V gene: TRBV5-5; clone size: many; CDR3 protein: CASSLWSGMNTEAFF; CDR3 DNA: TGTGCCAGCAGCTTGTGGTCAGGGATGAACACTGAAGCTTTCTTT
D gene: -; J gene: TRBJ2-3; V gene: TRBV7-6; clone size: -; CDR3 protein: CASSPRHRTDTDTQYF; CDR3 DNA: TGTGCCAGCAGCCCTCGACACCGGACGGACACAGATACGCAGTATTTT